These T cell receptor beta chains were read from a single sample in a study of OX40 agonist ivuxolimab in advanced cancers. Sequencing was performed with immunoSEQ multiplex PCR; in TCRdb, only in-frame clones are kept and a portion is missing. The top ten hold about 0.3% of the sample, which has about 68,000 clones, approximately 90% seen once. Sample: CD4+ or CD8+ T cells sorted from blood, taken in a trial of the OX40 agonist ivuxolimab. The receptors originated from an adult with an advanced solid tumor such as melanoma, head and neck, liver or kidney cancer. Each CDR3 is given with its conserved first and last residue. A D gene is named only where the DNA matches it firmly. Where a row states a size, it is once, few, many or the class of an expanded clone; other rows omit it.

j_call: TRBJ1-4; clone_size: .; v_call: TRBV10-3; d_call: TRBD1; cdr3_aa: CAIRPGQGGPTNEKLFF; cdr3_nt: TGTGCCATCAGACCGGGACAGGGGGGACCAACTAATGAAAAACTGTTTTTT
j_call: TRBJ1-5; clone_size: .; v_call: TRBV18; d_call: TRBD1; cdr3_aa: CASSHRGQNQPQHF; cdr3_nt: TGTGCCAGCTCCCACCGGGGACAGAATCAGCCCCAGCATTTT
j_call: TRBJ2-1; clone_size: once; v_call: TRBV7-2; d_call: .; cdr3_aa: CASSLAVNSRDEQFF; cdr3_nt: TGTGCCAGCAGCTTAGCCGTCAATTCGAGGGATGAGCAGTTCTTC
j_call: TRBJ2-1; clone_size: .; v_call: TRBV5-5; d_call: .; cdr3_aa: CASSSSVSYNEQFF; cdr3_nt: TGTGCCAGCAGCTCTTCCGTATCCTACAATGAGCAGTTCTTC
j_call: TRBJ2-7; clone_size: .; v_call: TRBV12-2; d_call: .; cdr3_aa: CASRSGTSGSHEQYF; cdr3_nt: TGTGCAAGTCGCTCAGGGACTAGCGGGAGCCACGAGCAGTACTTC
j_call: TRBJ1-1; clone_size: .; v_call: TRBV2; d_call: .; cdr3_aa: CASQDGEAFF; cdr3_nt: TGTGCCAGCCAGGACGGTGAAGCTTTCTTT
j_call: TRBJ1-2; clone_size: .; v_call: TRBV29-1; d_call: .; cdr3_aa: CSVESSSGADYGYTF; cdr3_nt: TGCAGCGTTGAGTCCTCATCGGGAGCTGATTATGGCTACACCTTC
j_call: TRBJ2-1; clone_size: .; v_call: TRBV7-8; d_call: TRBD1; cdr3_aa: CASSFPGQGLGIYNEQFF; cdr3_nt: TGTGCCAGCAGCTTCCCGGGACAGGGGTTGGGAATATACAATGAGCAGTTCTTC
j_call: TRBJ1-1; clone_size: .; v_call: TRBV5-5; d_call: TRBD1; cdr3_aa: CASSALTGVGTEAFF; cdr3_nt: TGTGCCAGCAGCGCCCTAACAGGGGTGGGGACTGAAGCTTTCTTT
j_call: TRBJ2-2; clone_size: once; v_call: TRBV11-2; d_call: .; cdr3_aa: CASSLRQMNTGELFF; cdr3_nt: TGTGCCAGCAGCTTGAGACAGATGAACACCGGGGAGCTGTTTTTT
j_call: TRBJ2-7; clone_size: .; v_call: TRBV7-9; d_call: TRBD2; cdr3_aa: CASSLSSGRAGEQYF; cdr3_nt: TGTGCCAGCAGCTTATCTAGCGGGAGGGCCGGTGAGCAGTACTTC
j_call: TRBJ2-3; clone_size: .; v_call: TRBV5-1; d_call: .; cdr3_aa: CASSNTDTQYF; cdr3_nt: TGCGCCAGCAGCAACACAGATACGCAGTATTTT
j_call: TRBJ1-2; clone_size: few; v_call: TRBV10-3; d_call: .; cdr3_aa: CAINGQSYGYTF; cdr3_nt: TGTGCCATCAATGGGCAATCCTATGGCTACACCTTC
j_call: TRBJ2-7; clone_size: few; v_call: TRBV11-2; d_call: .; cdr3_aa: CASSPLGGGAYEQYF; cdr3_nt: TGTGCCAGCAGCCCGCTAGGAGGGGGGGCCTACGAGCAGTACTTC
j_call: TRBJ1-2; clone_size: .; v_call: TRBV9; d_call: .; cdr3_aa: CASSAVREIGYTF; cdr3_nt: TGTGCCAGCAGCGCGGTCAGGGAGATTGGCTACACCTTC
j_call: TRBJ2-1; clone_size: .; v_call: TRBV27; d_call: .; cdr3_aa: CASSRDDTYNEQFF; cdr3_nt: TGTGCCAGCAGCCGGGACGACACTTACAATGAGCAGTTCTTC
j_call: TRBJ2-7; clone_size: .; v_call: TRBV28; d_call: .; cdr3_aa: CASSLVGARGYEQYF; cdr3_nt: TGTGCCAGCAGTTTGGTCGGGGCTAGAGGCTACGAGCAGTACTTC
j_call: TRBJ2-6; clone_size: .; v_call: TRBV5-6; d_call: .; cdr3_aa: CASSLDVGAANVLTF; cdr3_nt: TGTGCCAGCAGCTTGGACGTCGGAGCAGCCAACGTCCTGACTTTC
j_call: TRBJ2-4; clone_size: .; v_call: TRBV5-8; d_call: .; cdr3_aa: CASQDGRAYRGTIQYF; cdr3_nt: TGTGCCAGCCAGGACGGGAGGGCATACAGGGGTACCATTCAGTACTTC
j_call: TRBJ1-2; clone_size: .; v_call: TRBV5-4; d_call: .; cdr3_aa: CASSRGAGNGYTF; cdr3_nt: TGTGCCAGCAGCCGGGGGGCAGGGAATGGCTACACCTTC
j_call: TRBJ1-4; clone_size: .; v_call: TRBV15; d_call: TRBD1; cdr3_aa: CATSRDRVRGTTNEKLFF; cdr3_nt: TGTGCCACCAGCAGAGATCGGGTCAGGGGGACAACTAATGAAAAACTGTTTTTT
j_call: TRBJ2-2; clone_size: .; v_call: TRBV27; d_call: .; cdr3_aa: CASAVLGVDTGELFF; cdr3_nt: TGTGCCAGCGCCGTCCTCGGGGTCGACACCGGGGAGCTGTTTTTT
j_call: TRBJ2-5; clone_size: .; v_call: TRBV10-1; d_call: .; cdr3_aa: CASSDGQETRRETQYF; cdr3_nt: TGCGCCAGCAGCGACGGACAAGAAACACGGCGGGAGACCCAGTACTTC
j_call: TRBJ2-7; clone_size: .; v_call: TRBV5-4; d_call: TRBD2; cdr3_aa: CASSSGLAGGNEQYF; cdr3_nt: TGTGCCAGCAGCTCCGGACTAGCGGGAGGGAATGAGCAGTACTTC
j_call: TRBJ2-3; clone_size: .; v_call: TRBV28; d_call: TRBD2; cdr3_aa: CACRLATVLHTDTQYF; cdr3_nt: TGTGCCTGTAGACTAGCGACCGTGCTTCACACAGATACGCAGTATTTT
j_call: TRBJ2-7; clone_size: .; v_call: TRBV5-1; d_call: .; cdr3_aa: CASSLRGAPYEQYF; cdr3_nt: TGCGCCAGCAGCTTGCGGGGGGCCCCCTACGAGCAGTACTTC
j_call: TRBJ1-2; clone_size: .; v_call: TRBV10-3; d_call: TRBD1; cdr3_aa: CAISESLPSQDRGRWYGYTF; cdr3_nt: TGTGCCATCAGTGAGTCTCTCCCCTCCCAGGACAGGGGGCGCTGGTATGGCTACACCTTC
j_call: TRBJ2-1; clone_size: .; v_call: TRBV5-1; d_call: TRBD2; cdr3_aa: CASSLEGLAYNEQFF; cdr3_nt: TGCGCCAGCAGCTTGGAGGGACTAGCCTACAATGAGCAGTTCTTC
j_call: TRBJ2-7; clone_size: .; v_call: TRBV30; d_call: .; cdr3_aa: CAWRPKPGSYEQYF; cdr3_nt: TGTGCCTGGAGGCCCAAGCCGGGATCCTACGAGCAGTACTTC
j_call: TRBJ2-5; clone_size: .; v_call: TRBV19; d_call: .; cdr3_aa: CASKISAGQETQYF; cdr3_nt: TGTGCCAGTAAAATTTCGGCAGGACAAGAGACCCAGTACTTC
j_call: TRBJ1-3; clone_size: .; v_call: TRBV6-6; d_call: .; cdr3_aa: CASGFSPSGNTIYF; cdr3_nt: TGTGCCAGTGGTTTCAGCCCCTCTGGAAACACCATATATTTT
j_call: TRBJ1-5; clone_size: .; v_call: TRBV2; d_call: .; cdr3_aa: CASSETGYSNQPQHF; cdr3_nt: TGTGCCAGCAGTGAAACAGGATATAGCAATCAGCCCCAGCATTTT
j_call: TRBJ1-1; clone_size: .; v_call: TRBV18; d_call: TRBD1; cdr3_aa: CASSPRDSGRTEAFF; cdr3_nt: TGTGCCAGCTCACCACGGGACAGTGGTAGGACTGAAGCTTTCTTT
j_call: TRBJ2-1; clone_size: .; v_call: TRBV25-1; d_call: TRBD2; cdr3_aa: CASSDSGSAGYNEQFF; cdr3_nt: TGTGCCAGCAGTGATAGCGGGTCGGCGGGGTACAATGAGCAGTTCTTC
j_call: TRBJ2-7; clone_size: once; v_call: TRBV7-6; d_call: TRBD1; cdr3_aa: CASSKNRGASSYEQYF; cdr3_nt: TGTGCCAGCAGCAAAAACAGGGGGGCATCCTCCTACGAGCAGTACTTC
j_call: TRBJ2-7; clone_size: .; v_call: TRBV7-3; d_call: .; cdr3_aa: CASSHLGGEYEQYF; cdr3_nt: TGTGCCAGCAGCCACTTGGGGGGCGAGTACGAGCAGTACTTC
j_call: TRBJ2-2; clone_size: few; v_call: TRBV5-1; d_call: TRBD1; cdr3_aa: CASSIGQGANTGELFF; cdr3_nt: TGCGCCAGCAGCATAGGACAGGGGGCGAACACCGGGGAGCTGTTTTTT
j_call: TRBJ2-7; clone_size: few; v_call: TRBV4-1; d_call: .; cdr3_aa: CASSQMGTYEQYF; cdr3_nt: TGCGCCAGCAGCCAAATGGGGACCTACGAGCAGTACTTC
j_call: TRBJ2-7; clone_size: .; v_call: TRBV12-5; d_call: .; cdr3_aa: CASGLVMASSYEQYF; cdr3_nt: TGTGCTAGTGGTTTGGTAATGGCATCTTCCTACGAGCAGTACTTC
j_call: TRBJ2-3; clone_size: .; v_call: TRBV4-1; d_call: .; cdr3_aa: CASSQDGWSTDTQYF; cdr3_nt: TGCGCCAGCAGCCAAGATGGGTGGTCCACAGATACGCAGTATTTT
j_call: TRBJ1-1; clone_size: .; v_call: TRBV19; d_call: .; cdr3_aa: CASSIITDIYTEAFF; cdr3_nt: TGTGCCAGTAGTATCATAACGGATATTTACACTGAAGCTTTCTTT
j_call: TRBJ1-5; clone_size: .; v_call: TRBV7-2; d_call: .; cdr3_aa: CASSLYSGPNQPQHF; cdr3_nt: TGTGCCAGCAGCTTATATTCCGGGCCTAATCAGCCCCAGCATTTT
j_call: TRBJ2-5; clone_size: .; v_call: TRBV28; d_call: .; cdr3_aa: CASKRGTETQYF; cdr3_nt: TGTGCCAGCAAACGTGGGACCGAGACCCAGTACTTC
j_call: TRBJ1-3; clone_size: .; v_call: TRBV6-1; d_call: .; cdr3_aa: CASSPANGGGNTIYF; cdr3_nt: TGTGCCAGCAGCCCAGCCAACGGGGGAGGAAACACCATATATTTT
j_call: TRBJ2-4; clone_size: .; v_call: TRBV28; d_call: TRBD1; cdr3_aa: CASAGQGKNIQYF; cdr3_nt: TGTGCCAGCGCTGGACAGGGGAAAAACATTCAGTACTTC
j_call: TRBJ2-7; clone_size: .; v_call: TRBV9; d_call: TRBD2; cdr3_aa: CASSVQTSGREQYF; cdr3_nt: TGTGCCAGCAGCGTTCAGACTAGCGGGAGGGAGCAGTACTTC
j_call: TRBJ2-6; clone_size: .; v_call: TRBV6-6; d_call: TRBD1; cdr3_aa: CASSPGQGGANVLTF; cdr3_nt: TGTGCCAGCAGCCCCGGACAGGGTGGGGCCAACGTCCTGACTTTC
j_call: TRBJ2-1; clone_size: .; v_call: TRBV4-2; d_call: .; cdr3_aa: CASSQGGVGEQFF; cdr3_nt: TGTGCCAGCAGCCAAGGAGGAGTGGGTGAGCAGTTCTTC